This TCR beta chain was retrieved from a study of cytomegalovirus exposure and HLA in healthy donors. The PCR had 60 Vbeta and 13 Jbeta primers. Method: immunoSEQ multiplex PCR; TCRdb's copy keeps in-frame clones and lacks some. The sample contains about 180,000 clones, around 83% of which appear only once. Sequencing used PBMCs. This receptor was identified in a girl aged 2-15 years in good health and CMV-seropositive.

This CDR3 reads CASNPTSGGVNEQFF. For the CDR3, the DNA is TGTGCCAGCAATCCGACTAGCGGGGGTGTGAATGAGCAGTTCTTC. The chain recombines TRBV6-5 with TRBJ2-1, with 12 bases identical to TRBD2. Germline trimming cut 7 bases from V and 7 bases from J; bases unmatched to any gene: 8. The germline gives CDR1 MNHEY, CDR2 SVGAGI. The CDR3 has 15 amino acids.